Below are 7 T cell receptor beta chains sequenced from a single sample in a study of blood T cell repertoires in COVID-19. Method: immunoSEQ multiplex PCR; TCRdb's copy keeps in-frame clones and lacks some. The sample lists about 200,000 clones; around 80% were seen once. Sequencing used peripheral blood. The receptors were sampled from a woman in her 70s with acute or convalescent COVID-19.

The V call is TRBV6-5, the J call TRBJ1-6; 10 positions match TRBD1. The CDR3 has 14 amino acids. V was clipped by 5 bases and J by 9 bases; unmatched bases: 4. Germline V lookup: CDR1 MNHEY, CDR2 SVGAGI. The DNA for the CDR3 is TGTGCCAGCAGTAGGACAGGGGGTGGTTCACCCCTCCACTTT. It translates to CASSRTGGGSPLHF.

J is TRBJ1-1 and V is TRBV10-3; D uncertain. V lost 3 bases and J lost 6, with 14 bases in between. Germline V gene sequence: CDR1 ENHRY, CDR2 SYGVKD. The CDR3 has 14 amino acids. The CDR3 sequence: CAISDVGYEAEAFF. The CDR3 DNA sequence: TGTGCCATCAGTGATGTGGGTTATGAGGCTGAAGCTTTCTTT.

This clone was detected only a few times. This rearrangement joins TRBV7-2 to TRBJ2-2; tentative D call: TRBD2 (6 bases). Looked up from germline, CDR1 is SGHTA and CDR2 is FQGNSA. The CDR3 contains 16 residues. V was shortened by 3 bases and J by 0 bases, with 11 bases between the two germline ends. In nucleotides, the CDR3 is TGTGCCAGCAGCTTCTATTTAGCGGCGAACACCGGGGAGCTGTTTTTT. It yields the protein CASSFYLAANTGELFF.

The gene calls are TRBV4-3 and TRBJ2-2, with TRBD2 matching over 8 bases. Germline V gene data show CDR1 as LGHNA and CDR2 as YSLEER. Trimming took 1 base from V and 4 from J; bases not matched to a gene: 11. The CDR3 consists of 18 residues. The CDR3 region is CASSQVVLAGSSTGELFF. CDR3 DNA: TGCGCCAGCAGCCAAGTCGTATTAGCGGGGTCGAGCACCGGGGAGCTGTTTTTT.

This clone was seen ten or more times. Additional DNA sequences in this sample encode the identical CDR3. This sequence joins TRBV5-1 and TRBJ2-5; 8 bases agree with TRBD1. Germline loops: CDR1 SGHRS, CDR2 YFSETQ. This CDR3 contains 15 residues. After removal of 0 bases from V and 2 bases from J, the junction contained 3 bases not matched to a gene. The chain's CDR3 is CASSLGTGRQETQYF. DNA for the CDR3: TGCGCCAGCAGCTTGGGGACAGGGAGACAAGAGACCCAGTACTTC.

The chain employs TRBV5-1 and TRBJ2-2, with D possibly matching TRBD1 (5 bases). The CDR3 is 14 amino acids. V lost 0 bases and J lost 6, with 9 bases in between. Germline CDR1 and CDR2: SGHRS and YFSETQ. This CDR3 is CASSLAAGPGELFF. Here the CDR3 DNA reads TGCGCCAGCAGCTTGGCAGCAGGGCCCGGGGAGCTGTTTTTT.

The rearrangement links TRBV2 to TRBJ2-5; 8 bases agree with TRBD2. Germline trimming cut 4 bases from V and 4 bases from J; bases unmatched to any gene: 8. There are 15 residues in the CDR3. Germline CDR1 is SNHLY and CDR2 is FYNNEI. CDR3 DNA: TGTGCCAGCAGTGCCCAAACGGGGGGGAGAGAGACCCAGTACTTC. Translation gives CASSAQTGGRETQYF.